Each of the 7 T cell receptor beta chains below was sequenced from the same sample in a study of neurological immune-mediated disorders. TCRdb re-called the 5' RACE reads with MiXCR, one entry per CDR3 protein. The sample consists of 87,000 or so distinct CDR3 sequences, roughly 4% of them appearing once. Sequenced: PBMCs. The origin of the receptors is a woman aged 18-29 years with multiple sclerosis.

This clonotype was recorded many times. This sequence joins TRBV6-2 or TRBV6-3 and TRBJ2-1; D is ambiguous. CDR1 MNHEY and CDR2 SVGEGT come from the germline V gene. The CDR3 covers 12 residues. Trimming took 5 bases from V and 9 from J, leaving 11 bases between them. CDR3 sequence reads: CASSGLDREQFF. In DNA form, the CDR3 reads TGTGCCAGCAGTGGCCTGGATCGTGAGCAGTTCTTC.

This clonotype appeared many times. The chain uses TRBV27 and TRBJ2-3; D is unclear. Germline V gene data show CDR1 as MNHEY and CDR2 as SMNVEV (reference sequence). V was pared by 2 bases and J by 0 bases, with 9 bases between. The CDR3 is made up of 15 amino acids. The CDR3 nucleotides are TGTGCCAGCAGTTTAAAAGGGATAAGCACAGATACGCAGTATTTT. Protein product: CASSLKGISTDTQYF.

This clonotype was recorded at least ten times. The V and J genes are TRBV20-1 and TRBJ1-5; a possible D gene is TRBD1 (6 bases). CDR3 size: 15 residues. The germline V gene encodes CDR1 DFQATT and CDR2 SNEGSKA (reference sequence). V gave up 0 bases and J gave up 2 bases, with 11 bases separating them. The CDR3 sequence is CSARDSRGGNQPQHF. In DNA form, the CDR3 reads TGCAGTGCTAGAGATTCCAGGGGTGGCAATCAGCCCCAGCATTTT.

This clonotype was seen ten or more times. V usage is TRBV7-9 and J usage is TRBJ1-6, with 7 bases lining up with TRBD1. Germline assignment: CDR1 SEHNR and CDR2 FQNEAQ (reference sequence). This CDR3 spans 14 amino acids. The V and J ends lost 8 bases and 5 bases, in that order; junction bases with no gene match: 6. This chain's CDR3 is CASSSRGDNSPLHF. In DNA, the CDR3 is TGTGCCAGCTCATCCAGGGGGGATAATTCACCCCTCCACTTT.

This clonotype was observed at least ten times. V gene TRBV29-1 combines with J gene TRBJ2-1; D may be TRBD2 (6 bases). The CDR3 loop spans 15 amino acids. The V gene lost 0 bases and the J gene lost 0 bases, with 9 bases spanning the gap. Germline CDR1 and CDR2: SQVTM and ANQGSEA. The CDR3, as DNA: TGCAGCGTTGAAGATTGGCGGGACTCCTACAATGAGCAGTTCTTC. Its translation is CSVEDWRDSYNEQFF.

This clonotype was detected only a few times. Being one base from a much bigger clone, this may be a read error. This chain uses TRBV5-1 with TRBJ2-5, with a tentative D call TRBD1 (5 bases). This CDR3 region has 14 residues. V lost 2 bases and J lost 1, with 9 bases in between. The germline CDR1 and CDR2 sequences are SGHRS and YFSETQ. The DNA of the CDR3 is TGCGCCAGCAGCTTTGTGGGGCTCCAAGAGACCCAGTACTTC. It codes for CASSFVGLQETQYF.

This clonotype occurred many times. The gene calls are TRBV4-3 and TRBJ2-7; possible D gene TRBD1, 6 bases. Between the trimmed V and J ends, which lost 0 bases and 2 bases, there was a span of 11 bases. This CDR3 is 15 amino acids long. Germline V CDR1 and CDR2: LGHNA, YSLEER. This chain's CDR3 is CASSQEFTGPYEQYF. The DNA for the CDR3 is TGCGCCAGCAGCCAAGAATTCACAGGGCCCTACGAGCAGTACTTC.